This record concerns one TCR beta chain sequence. The PCR contained 60 Vbeta and 13 Jbeta primers. TCRdb's copy holds only in-frame clones and misses some; the assay was immunoSEQ multiplex PCR. There are about 62,000 clones in the sample; roughly 80% occur only once, and over 7% lies in the top ten. CDR1 is MNHEY, CDR2 SVGAGI, per germline. Trimming shortened V by 7 bases and J by 5 bases, and 9 bases separated the two germline ends. The CDR3 covers 13 residues. This entry is derived from a study of cytomegalovirus exposure and HLA in healthy donors. This clonotype originated in a man between 60 and 75 years old in good health and CMV-seropositive. This chain connects TRBV6-5 to TRBJ1-6; TRBD1 might be the D (6 bases). Sequencing input: PBMCs. This CDR3 reads CASTNRDNSPLHF. CDR3 nucleotides: TGTGCCAGCACAAACAGGGATAATTCACCCCTCCACTTT.